This TCR beta chain was captured by sequencing in a study of radiation and T cells in renal cell carcinoma. Findings and caveats of the study: Irradiated tumors held more dominant CDR3 motifs than control tumors.

Trimming took 0 bases from V and 5 from J, leaving 6 bases between them. Looked up from germline, CDR1 is SGHNT and CDR2 is YYREEE (reference sequence). The CDR3 is 13 residues long. Treatment given: 15 Gy SBRT to primary tumor, nephrectomy 4 weeks later. The table came from immunoSEQ multiplex PCR; TCRdb's copy has only in-frame clones and leaves some out. In the table there are roughly 9,000 clones, about 60% of which are singletons. Regarding this clone: Its antigen is undetermined.

This TCR was recovered from a man in his 60s with renal cell carcinoma. The chain links TRBV5-4 to TRBJ1-3; D uncertain. The sample here was tumor tissue, taken from a patient whose treatment included radiotherapy and nephrectomy. CDR3 in amino acids: CASSLGARNTIYF. DNA of the CDR3: TGTGCCAGCAGCTTGGGCGCCCGAAACACCATATATTTT. Based on the CDR3 plus reference TRBV5-4 and TRBJ1-3, the full variable domain is ETGVTQSPTHLIKTRGQQVTLRCSSQSGHNTVSWYQQALGQGPQFIFQYYREEENGRGNFPPRFSGLQFPNYSSELNVNALELDDSALYLCASSLGARNTIYFGEGSWLTVV.